A selection of T cell receptor beta chains follows, all from one sample in a study of shared clonotypes between healthy human individuals. Sequencing used immunoSEQ multiplex PCR; TCRdb keeps in-frame clones, though not all of them. The data hold under 1,900,000 clones, with just under 99% observed a single time. The sample consisted of naive CD4+ T cells sorted from blood. These receptors all come from a man aged 30 to 45 in good health. Each CDR3 is given with its conserved first and last residue. A D gene is named only where the DNA matches it firmly. Rows give clone size only sometimes, using once, few, many, or a class for an expanded clone.

len	abundance	v_gene	d_gene	j_gene	CDR3aa	CDR3nt
14	.	TRBV29-1	.	TRBJ2-1	CSVESPRFSDEQFF	TGCAGCGTTGAATCGCCCCGATTTAGCGATGAGCAGTTCTTC
13	.	TRBV28	.	TRBJ1-5	CASRYGPNQPQHF	TGTGCCAGCAGATACGGACCCAATCAGCCCCAGCATTTT
18	once	TRBV13	TRBD2	TRBJ2-7	CASSSNPLAGVPSYEQYF	TGTGCCAGCAGCTCAAATCCCTTAGCGGGGGTACCCTCCTACGAGCAGTACTTC
12	.	TRBV28	.	TRBJ1-5	CASTIVNQPQHF	TGTGCCAGCACCATTGTTAATCAGCCCCAGCATTTT
13	.	TRBV6-6	.	TRBJ1-1	CATSGVVKGEAFF	TGTGCCACCTCTGGGGTGGTGAAGGGTGAAGCTTTCTTT
15	.	TRBV15	.	TRBJ1-4	CATSWTLGTNEKLFF	TGTGCCACCAGCTGGACCTTGGGAACTAATGAAAAACTGTTTTTT
15	once	TRBV9	.	TRBJ2-3	CASSVAPHGADTQYF	TGTGCCAGCAGCGTAGCTCCCCACGGGGCAGATACGCAGTATTTT
13	.	TRBV28	.	TRBJ2-7	CASNRTPSYEQYF	TGTGCCAGCAACCGGACCCCCTCCTACGAGCAGTACTTC
17	.	TRBV28	TRBD2	TRBJ2-1	CASSLLTPGLAGPEQFF	TGTGCCAGCAGTTTATTGACCCCGGGACTAGCGGGACCTGAGCAGTTCTTC
18	.	TRBV4-1	.	TRBJ2-1	CASSHRVASGPALFEQFF	TGCGCCAGCAGCCACCGAGTCGCAAGCGGGCCGGCTCTTTTTGAGCAGTTCTTC
14	.	TRBV7-6	TRBD1	TRBJ1-1	CASSLTGTGGEAFF	TGTGCCAGCAGCTTGACCGGGACAGGGGGCGAAGCTTTCTTT
14	.	TRBV7-9	TRBD2	TRBJ2-7	CASSPSGGIGEQYF	TGTGCCAGCAGCCCCTCGGGGGGGATTGGCGAGCAGTACTTC
14	.	TRBV5-1	.	TRBJ1-1	CASSLDSGSTEAFF	TGCGCCAGCAGCTTGGACTCGGGGAGCACTGAAGCTTTCTTT
15	.	TRBV4-3	.	TRBJ1-2	CASSPVGDRRNGYTF	TGCGCCAGCAGCCCCGTGGGAGACCGCAGGAACGGCTACACCTTC
13	.	TRBV28	TRBD1	TRBJ1-1	CASSPPGQGLAFF	TGTGCCAGCAGTCCCCCCGGACAGGGCCTAGCTTTCTTT
15	once	TRBV4-3	.	TRBJ2-7	CASSLGPGMAYEQYF	TGCGCCAGCAGCCTAGGACCCGGAATGGCCTACGAGCAGTACTTC
15	once	TRBV6-5	.	TRBJ2-2	CASSLGSAVTGELFF	TGTGCCAGCAGTTTGGGGAGCGCGGTAACCGGGGAGCTGTTTTTT